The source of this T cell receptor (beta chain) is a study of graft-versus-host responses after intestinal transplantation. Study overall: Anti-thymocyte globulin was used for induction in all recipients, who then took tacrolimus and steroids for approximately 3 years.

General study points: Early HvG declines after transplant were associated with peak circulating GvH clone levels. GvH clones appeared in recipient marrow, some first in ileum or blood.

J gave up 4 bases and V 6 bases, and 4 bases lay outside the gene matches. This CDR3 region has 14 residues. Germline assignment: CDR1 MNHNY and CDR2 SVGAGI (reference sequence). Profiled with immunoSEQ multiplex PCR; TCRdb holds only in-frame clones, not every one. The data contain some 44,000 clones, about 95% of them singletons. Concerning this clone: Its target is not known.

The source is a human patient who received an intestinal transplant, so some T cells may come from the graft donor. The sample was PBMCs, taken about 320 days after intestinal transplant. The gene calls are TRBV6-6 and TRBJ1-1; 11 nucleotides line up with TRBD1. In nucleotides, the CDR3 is TGTGCCAGCAGACCGGGACAGGGGGGCACTGAAGCTTTCTTT. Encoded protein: CASRPGQGGTEAFF.